This paragraph reports one T cell receptor beta chain. Its antigen is undetermined. The record originates from a study of CD8+ T cells in alopecia areata. Study-level background: A regimen of oral tofacitinib, 5 to 10 mg twice daily, was given to treated patients. Tofacitinib treatment spanned 6 to 18 months, with 6 months off drug afterward. The study, taken as a whole, reports: TCRs were shared less clearly across patients than in mice, possibly for HLA-related reasons. Scalp lesions, especially in alopecia totalis/universalis, had higher clonality than normal scalp.

Isolated RNA was reverse transcribed into cDNA used as the sequencing template. The data were produced by immunoSEQ multiplex PCR, yet TCRdb's version contains in-frame clones alone and is incomplete. The sample contains 9,500 to 15,000 clones, 56% of which appear only once. Germline CDR1 reads SGHVS; CDR2 reads FQNEAQ. This CDR3 has 16 residues. V dropped 0 bases and J dropped 3 bases, with 13 bases sitting between them. Sampling of alopecia areata patients yielded lesional scalp punch biopsies as well as peripheral blood. Sequencing input: skin. The sequence was collected from a human donor with alopecia areata. This chain connects TRBV7-8 to TRBJ2-3, with D possibly matching TRBD2 (5 bases). DNA of the CDR3: TGTGCCAGCAGCTTAGCGCGGGCCAATCCTACAGATACGCAGTATTTT. Its protein is CASSLARANPTDTQYF.